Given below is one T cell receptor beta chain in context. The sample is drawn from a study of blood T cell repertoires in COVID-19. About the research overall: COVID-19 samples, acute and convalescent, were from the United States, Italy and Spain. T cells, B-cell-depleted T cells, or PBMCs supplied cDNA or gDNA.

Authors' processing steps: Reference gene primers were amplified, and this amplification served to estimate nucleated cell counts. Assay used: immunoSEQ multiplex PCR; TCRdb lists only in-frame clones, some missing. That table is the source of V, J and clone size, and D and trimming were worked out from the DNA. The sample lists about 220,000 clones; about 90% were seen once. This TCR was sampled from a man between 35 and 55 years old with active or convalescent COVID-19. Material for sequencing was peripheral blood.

CDR3 nucleotide sequence: TGTGCCTGGAGTTCGACAGGGGGCTACTCTGGAAACACCATATATTTT. Amino acids: CAWSSTGGYSGNTIYF. V and J are TRBV30 and TRBJ1-3; 10 bases are a match to TRBD1. The CDR3 contains 16 residues. V lost 2 bases to trimming and J lost 0 bases; unmatched junction nucleotides: 4. Germline lookup yields CDR1 GTSNPN and CDR2 SVGIG (reference sequence).